This section outlines one TCR beta chain sequence together with its context. This CDR3 region has 13 residues. Germline V gene data show CDR1 as MGHRA and CDR2 as YSYEKL. Produced via immunoSEQ multiplex PCR; TCRdb's table is partial and in-frame only. The sample includes over 75,000 clones, 95% to 98% of them seen just once. These data come from a study of technical replicates of blood from a few donors. The sample comprised T cells isolated from PBMCs. The TCR originated in a human donor in good health. V usage is TRBV4-1 and J usage is TRBJ2-5; 8 bases are shared with TRBD1. The assigned J gene may be wrong: the sequence end matches TRBJ2-7 better. This chain's CDR3 is CASSQTGGYEQYF. CDR3 nucleotide sequence: TGCGCCAGCAGCCAAACAGGGGGCTACGAGCAGTACTTC.